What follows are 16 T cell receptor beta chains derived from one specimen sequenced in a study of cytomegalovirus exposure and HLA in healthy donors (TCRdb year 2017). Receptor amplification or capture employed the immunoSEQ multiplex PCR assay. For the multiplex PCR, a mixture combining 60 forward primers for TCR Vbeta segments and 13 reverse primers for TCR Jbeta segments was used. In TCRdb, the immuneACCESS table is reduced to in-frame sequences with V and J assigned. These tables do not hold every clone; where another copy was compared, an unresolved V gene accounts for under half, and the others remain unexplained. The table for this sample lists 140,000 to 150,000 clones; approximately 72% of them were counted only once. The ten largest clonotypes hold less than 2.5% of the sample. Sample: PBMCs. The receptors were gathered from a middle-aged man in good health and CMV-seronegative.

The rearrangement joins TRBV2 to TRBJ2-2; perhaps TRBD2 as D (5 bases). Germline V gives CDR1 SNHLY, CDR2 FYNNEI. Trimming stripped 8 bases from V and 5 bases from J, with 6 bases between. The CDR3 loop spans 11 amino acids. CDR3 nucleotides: TGTGCCAGCCCGGGGACCGGGGAGCTGTTTTTT. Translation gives CASPGTGELFF.

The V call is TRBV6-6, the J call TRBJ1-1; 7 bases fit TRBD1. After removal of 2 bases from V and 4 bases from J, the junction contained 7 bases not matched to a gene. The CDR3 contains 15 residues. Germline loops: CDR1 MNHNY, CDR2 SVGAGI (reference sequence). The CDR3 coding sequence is TGTGCCAGCAGTTACGAAGCAGGGGGAAGCACTGAAGCTTTCTTT. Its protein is CASSYEAGGSTEAFF.

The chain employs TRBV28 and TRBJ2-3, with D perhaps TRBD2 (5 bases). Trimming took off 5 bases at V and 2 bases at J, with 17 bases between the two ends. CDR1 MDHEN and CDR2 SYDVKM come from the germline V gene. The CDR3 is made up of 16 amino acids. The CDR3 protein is CASSLRPRRPTDTQYF. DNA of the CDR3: TGTGCCAGCAGTCTCCGCCCCCGGAGGCCCACAGATACGCAGTATTTT.

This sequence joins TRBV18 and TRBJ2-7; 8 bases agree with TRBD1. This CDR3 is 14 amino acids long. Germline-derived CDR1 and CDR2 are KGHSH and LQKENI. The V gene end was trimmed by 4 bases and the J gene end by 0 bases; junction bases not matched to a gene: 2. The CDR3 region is CASSLGQGSYEQYF. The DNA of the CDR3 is TGTGCCAGCTCACTCGGACAGGGCTCCTACGAGCAGTACTTC.

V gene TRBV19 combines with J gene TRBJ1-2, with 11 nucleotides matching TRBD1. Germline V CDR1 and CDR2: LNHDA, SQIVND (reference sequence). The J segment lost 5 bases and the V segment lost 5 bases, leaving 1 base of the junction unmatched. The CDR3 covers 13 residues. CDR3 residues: CASSRDRGYGYTF. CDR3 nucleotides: TGTGCCAGTAGTCGGGACAGGGGGTATGGCTACACCTTC.

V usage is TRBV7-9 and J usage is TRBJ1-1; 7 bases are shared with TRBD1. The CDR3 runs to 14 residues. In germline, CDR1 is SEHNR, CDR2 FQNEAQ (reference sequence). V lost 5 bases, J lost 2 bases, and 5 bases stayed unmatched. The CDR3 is CASSAVGGNTEAFF. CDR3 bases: TGTGCCAGCAGCGCCGTAGGGGGCAACACTGAAGCTTTCTTT.

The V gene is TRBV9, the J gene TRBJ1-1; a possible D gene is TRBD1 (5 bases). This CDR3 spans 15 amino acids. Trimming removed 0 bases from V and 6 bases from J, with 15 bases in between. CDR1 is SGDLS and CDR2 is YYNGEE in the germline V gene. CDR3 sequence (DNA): TGTGCCAGCAGCGTAGGAGTAGGGGTCGTGGCTGAAGCTTTCTTT. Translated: CASSVGVGVVAEAFF.

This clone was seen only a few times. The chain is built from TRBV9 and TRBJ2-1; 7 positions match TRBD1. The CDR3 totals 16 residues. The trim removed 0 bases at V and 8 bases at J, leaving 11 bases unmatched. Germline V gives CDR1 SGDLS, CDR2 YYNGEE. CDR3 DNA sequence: TGTGCCAGCAGCGTAGTCGATGTAGGGGGCAAGGATGAGCAGTTCTTC. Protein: CASSVVDVGGKDEQFF.

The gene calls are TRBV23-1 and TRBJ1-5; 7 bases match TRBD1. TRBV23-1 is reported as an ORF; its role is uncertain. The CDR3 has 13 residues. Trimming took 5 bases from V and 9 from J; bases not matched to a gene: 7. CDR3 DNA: TGCGCCAGCAGTAGGAGGGGGCGTATGCCCCAGCATTTT. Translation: CASSRRGRMPQHF.

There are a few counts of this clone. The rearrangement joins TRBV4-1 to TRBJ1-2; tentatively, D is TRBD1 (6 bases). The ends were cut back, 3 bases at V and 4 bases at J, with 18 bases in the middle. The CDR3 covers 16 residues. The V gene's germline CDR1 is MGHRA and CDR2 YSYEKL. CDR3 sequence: CASSHMDRPNGYGYTF. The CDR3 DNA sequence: TGCGCCAGCAGCCACATGGACAGACCCAATGGCTATGGCTACACCTTC.

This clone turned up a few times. The CDR3 DNA reads TGTGCCATCCCGGGCACCGGGGAGCTGTTTTTT. Translation: CAIPGTGELFF. The chain has TRBV7-9 and TRBJ2-2; D gene ambiguous. Germline V gene sequence: CDR1 SEHNR, CDR2 FQNEAQ (reference sequence). The length of the CDR3 is 11 residues. V gave up 10 bases and J gave up 4 bases, with 7 bases separating them.

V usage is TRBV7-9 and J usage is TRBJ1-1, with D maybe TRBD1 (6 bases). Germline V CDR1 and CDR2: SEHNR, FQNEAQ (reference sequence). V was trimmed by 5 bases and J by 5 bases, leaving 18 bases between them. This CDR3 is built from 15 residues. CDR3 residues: CASSLYRVSVTEAFF. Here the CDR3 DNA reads TGTGCCAGCAGCCTCTACAGGGTTAGTGTGACTGAAGCTTTCTTT.

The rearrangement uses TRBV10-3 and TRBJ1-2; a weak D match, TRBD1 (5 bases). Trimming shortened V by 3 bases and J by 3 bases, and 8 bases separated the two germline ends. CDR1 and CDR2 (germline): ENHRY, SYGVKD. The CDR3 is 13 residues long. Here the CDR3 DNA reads TGTGCCATCAGTGACACAGGCTACTATGGCTACACCTTC. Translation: CAISDTGYYGYTF.

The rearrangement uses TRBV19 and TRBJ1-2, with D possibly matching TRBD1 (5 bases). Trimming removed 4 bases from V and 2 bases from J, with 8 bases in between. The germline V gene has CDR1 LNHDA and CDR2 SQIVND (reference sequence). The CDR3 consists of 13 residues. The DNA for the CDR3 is TGTGCCAGTAGTACTTCAGGGAACTATGGCTACACCTTC. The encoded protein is CASSTSGNYGYTF.

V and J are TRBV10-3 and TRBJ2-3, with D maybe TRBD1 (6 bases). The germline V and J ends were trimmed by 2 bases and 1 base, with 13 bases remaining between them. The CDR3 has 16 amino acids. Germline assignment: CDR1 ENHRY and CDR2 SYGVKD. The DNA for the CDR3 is TGTGCCATCAGTGAGGAAGGGGGTAGCGGCACAGATACGCAGTATTTT. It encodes CAISEEGGSGTDTQYF.

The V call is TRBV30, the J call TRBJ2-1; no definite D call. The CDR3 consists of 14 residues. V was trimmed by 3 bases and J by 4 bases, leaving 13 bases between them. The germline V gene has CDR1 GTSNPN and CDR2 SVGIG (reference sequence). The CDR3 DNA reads TGTGCCTGGAGGTCCGGGTTTTCTTACAATGAGCAGTTCTTC. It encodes CAWRSGFSYNEQFF.